This T cell receptor (beta chain) emerged from a study of blood T cell repertoires in COVID-19. Study context: COVID-19 samples, acute and convalescent, were from the United States, Italy and Spain. PBMCs, B-cell-depleted T cells, or T cells provided the cDNA or gDNA that made up the material.

The table lists this clone with a count of one. Per the original data handling: Estimated nucleated cell counts came from reference gene primer amplification. Using immunoSEQ multiplex PCR, the repertoire was profiled, and TCRdb retains in-frame clones only, with some absent. The V and J calls and the clone size are those of that table, but D and trimming were determined from the DNA. The sample shows under 300,000 clones, about 88% of them seen only once. Specimen: peripheral blood. The sequence came from a man between 18 and 29 years old with active or convalescent COVID-19.

The CDR3 nucleotides are TGTGCCACCCGACCGACAGGTGGACCGAATGGCTACACCTTC. Residues: CATRPTGGPNGYTF. The chain uses TRBV6-5 and TRBJ1-2; tentatively, D is TRBD1 (6 bases). CDR1 and CDR2 (germline): MNHEY, SVGAGI. Trimming stripped 10 bases from V and 6 bases from J, with 21 bases between. The CDR3 is 14 residues long.